Presented here are 26 T cell receptor beta chains from one specimen sequenced in a study of cytomegalovirus exposure and HLA in healthy donors. Researchers ran the PCR with 60 Vbeta and 13 Jbeta primers. Method: immunoSEQ multiplex PCR; TCRdb's copy keeps in-frame clones and lacks some. The data show almost 200,000 clones, about 82% seen once. The sample comprised PBMCs. The receptor source for this set is a woman in her 50s in good health and CMV-seronegative.

The chain combines TRBV5-1 with TRBJ2-7; D is perhaps TRBD2 (7 bases). Germline CDR1 SGHRS, CDR2 YFSETQ. The ends were cut back, 5 bases at V and 5 bases at J, with 23 bases in the middle. The CDR3 is made up of 16 amino acids. The CDR3 loop is CASRGGGALLVDEQYF. CDR3 sequence (DNA): TGCGCCAGCAGGGGTGGGGGGGCGCTCTTAGTGGACGAGCAGTACTTC.

The CDR3 reads CASSAGTGSSYEQYF. CDR3 in DNA: TGTGCCAGCAGTGCCGGGACAGGGTCGTCCTACGAGCAGTACTTC. The V call is TRBV28, the J call TRBJ2-7; TRBD1 matches at 9 bases. The CDR3 spans 15 residues. Trimming cost V 5 bases and J 1 base; bases outside gene matches: 6. Germline V gene lookup returns CDR1 MDHEN and CDR2 SYDVKM. Full variable domain (outside the CDR3, taken from reference TRBV28 and TRBJ2-7): DVKVTQSSRYLVKRTGEKVFLECVQDMDHENMFWYRQDPGLGLRLIYFSYDVKMKEKGDIPEGYSVSREKKERFSLILESASTNQTSMYLCASSAGTGSSYEQYFGPGTRLTVT.

This chain joins TRBV28 and TRBJ2-7; D is possibly TRBD2 (6 bases). V lost 6 bases to trimming and J lost 2 bases, with 14 bases between them. This CDR3 comprises 14 residues. Germline lookup yields CDR1 MDHEN and CDR2 SYDVKM. The CDR3 DNA reads TGTGCCAGCAGAACCGGGACTCCCGCCTACGAGCAGTACTTC. Its translation: CASRTGTPAYEQYF.

The CDR3, as DNA: TGCGCCAGCAGCTTGGGACTAGCGGGAGGCGGTGACCTCGGCGCGCTGTTTTTT. Amino acid sequence: CASSLGLAGGGDLGALFF. The gene calls are TRBV5-1 and TRBJ2-2; 13 nucleotides line up with TRBD2. Germline CDR1 reads SGHRS; CDR2 reads YFSETQ. The CDR3 is 18 residues long. V was pared by 0 bases and J by 13 bases, with 15 bases of the junction left unmatched.

The chain links TRBV19 to TRBJ2-2; 7 bases align to TRBD1. CDR3 length: 14 amino acids. V lost 6 bases to trimming and J lost 4 bases; unmatched junction nucleotides: 5. The germline CDR1 and CDR2 sequences are LNHDA and SQIVND (reference sequence). This CDR3 is CASRNRGSTGELFF. CDR3 coding DNA: TGTGCCAGTAGGAACAGGGGAAGCACCGGGGAGCTGTTTTTT.

This clone occurred a few times. V usage is TRBV5-1 and J usage is TRBJ2-5; 8 positions agree with TRBD2. The V and J ends lost 3 bases and 9 bases, in that order; junction bases with no gene match: 10. The CDR3 is 14 amino acids. Germline V gene sequence: CDR1 SGHRS, CDR2 YFSETQ. The CDR3 protein is CASSSAGGSGSQYF. The DNA of the CDR3 is TGCGCCAGCAGCTCCGCGGGGGGCTCGGGATCCCAGTACTTC.

The chain uses TRBV11-2 and TRBJ2-2; TRBD1 aligns across 7 bases. The CDR3 is 16 amino acids. J lost 4 bases, V lost 5 bases, and 10 bases had no gene match. Looked up from germline, CDR1 is SGHAT and CDR2 is FQNNGV. CDR3 loop: CASSDRDRHLTGELFF. DNA of the CDR3: TGTGCCAGCAGCGATCGGGACAGACACCTCACCGGGGAGCTGTTTTTT.

The chain is built from TRBV9 and TRBJ2-2, with a weak D call TRBD1 (7 bases). Between the trimmed V and J ends, which lost 3 bases and 3 bases, there was a span of 18 bases. Germline lookup yields CDR1 SGDLS and CDR2 YYNGEE. The CDR3 consists of 17 residues. The CDR3 reads CASSGSFFRGDTGELFF. The CDR3 DNA is TGTGCCAGCAGCGGTAGTTTTTTCAGGGGGGACACCGGGGAGCTGTTTTTT.

V usage is TRBV6-1 and J usage is TRBJ1-2, with 7 bases fitting TRBD1. Germline CDR1 MNHNS, CDR2 SASEGT. This CDR3 is built from 15 residues. Trimming at V came to 1 base and at J to 4 bases, leaving 6 bases not matched to a gene. CDR3: CASSEVTGAGYGYTF. CDR3 bases: TGTGCCAGCAGTGAAGTAACAGGGGCGGGCTATGGCTACACCTTC.

The sample holds a few counts of this clone. The CDR3 DNA sequence: TGTGCCAGCAGTCCCTTAGACAGGGGTGGCAATCAGCCCCAGCATTTT. Protein: CASSPLDRGGNQPQHF. The V gene is TRBV27, the J gene TRBJ1-5; 8 positions agree with TRBD1. After removal of 5 bases from V and 2 bases from J, the junction contained 8 bases not matched to a gene. The germline V gene has CDR1 MNHEY and CDR2 SMNVEV (reference sequence). The CDR3 is made up of 16 amino acids.

This chain links TRBV19 with TRBJ1-1, with TRBD1 as a possible D gene (6 bases). Germline lookup yields CDR1 LNHDA and CDR2 SQIVND (reference sequence). Trimming removed 3 bases at V and 8 bases at J, with 16 bases between. The CDR3 has 14 residues. The CDR3 DNA reads TGTGCCAGTAGTATCCAGGGGATAGGAGACGAAGCTTTCTTT. Translated: CASSIQGIGDEAFF.

The chain employs TRBV28 and TRBJ1-2; 10 nucleotides line up with TRBD1. The CDR3 covers 14 residues. V gave up 5 bases and J gave up 13 bases; unmatched junction bases: 13. Per germline, CDR1 MDHEN and CDR2 SYDVKM. The CDR3 spells CASSVGRDRGLGTF. The CDR3, as DNA: TGTGCCAGCAGTGTGGGTAGGGACAGGGGATTGGGCACCTTC.

The chain is built from TRBV5-1 and TRBJ2-5; D is possibly TRBD1 (5 bases). V was clipped by 0 bases and J by 1 base, with 19 bases between them. The CDR3 extends over 18 amino acids. The germline V gene encodes CDR1 SGHRS and CDR2 YFSETQ. CDR3 loop: CASSLEWARAILQETQYF. Written as DNA, the CDR3 is TGCGCCAGCAGCTTGGAGTGGGCCAGGGCCATCCTCCAAGAGACCCAGTACTTC.

This clone appeared a single time. This chain links TRBV7-9 with TRBJ2-7; a weak D match, TRBD2 (6 bases). The V end lost 3 bases, the J end lost 4 bases, and 16 bases lay between the germline ends. The germline V gene encodes CDR1 SEHNR and CDR2 FQNEAQ (reference sequence). The CDR3 runs to 15 residues. The CDR3 coding sequence is TGTGCCAGCAGCTTGGCCTCCGGGACTCCATACGAGCAGTACTTC. It translates to CASSLASGTPYEQYF.

CDR3 nucleotides: TGTGCCAGCAGCTTTAGCGGGGGGGGACGGATACTTTTCGACATTCAGTACTTC. Translating gives CASSFSGGGRILFDIQYF. The chain uses TRBV7-9 and TRBJ2-4; 11 bases map to TRBD2. Per the germline V gene, CDR1 is SEHNR and CDR2 is FQNEAQ (reference sequence). This CDR3 spans 18 amino acids. Germline trimming cut 3 bases from V and 8 bases from J; bases unmatched to any gene: 15.

CDR3 region: CASSIGGAGTEAFF. CDR3 bases: TGTGCCAGTAGTATTGGGGGCGCGGGCACTGAAGCTTTCTTT. The chain is built from TRBV19 and TRBJ1-1; tentative D call: TRBD1 (6 bases). The germline gives CDR1 LNHDA, CDR2 SQIVND (reference sequence). The CDR3 runs 14 residues. The V and J ends lost 3 bases and 4 bases respectively, with 12 bases between them.

The V gene is TRBV11-2, the J gene TRBJ2-7; 7 bases are a match to TRBD1. From germline, CDR1 is SGHAT and CDR2 FQNNGV. CDR3 length: 13 amino acids. After removal of 5 bases from V and 5 bases from J, the junction contained 6 bases not matched to a gene. The CDR3 nucleotides are TGTGCCAGCAGCCCCGACAGGGTCCACGAGCAGTACTTC. This codes for CASSPDRVHEQYF.

This chain uses TRBV6-6 with TRBJ2-4, with 7 nucleotides matching TRBD1. The CDR3 is 15 residues long. CDR1 is MNHNY and CDR2 is SVGAGI in the germline V gene (reference sequence). With 0 bases clipped from V and 5 bases from J, the junction kept 4 bases outside the gene matches. CDR3 coding DNA: TGTGCCAGCAGTTACTCCCGGGACAGACAAAACATTCAGTACTTC. It codes for CASSYSRDRQNIQYF.

This chain uses TRBV5-1 with TRBJ2-7; 7 bases map to TRBD1. The ends lost 7 bases at V and 3 bases at J; junction bases unmatched: 4. CDR1 and CDR2 (germline): SGHRS, YFSETQ. The CDR3 extends over 12 amino acids. Here the CDR3 reads CASAGQDYEQYF. Here the CDR3 DNA reads TGCGCCAGCGCTGGACAGGACTACGAGCAGTACTTC.

The V call is TRBV9, the J call TRBJ2-7, with D perhaps TRBD2 (6 bases). Germline-derived CDR1 and CDR2 are SGDLS and YYNGEE. This CDR3 region has 15 residues. V gave up 4 bases and J gave up 7 bases, with 21 bases separating them. DNA for the CDR3: TGTGCCAGCAGCCCGCGGGATCCCTCCTACGGGGAGCAGTACTTC. The encoded protein is CASSPRDPSYGEQYF.

The chain combines TRBV13 with TRBJ2-1; 8 bases are a match to TRBD2. This CDR3 spans 14 amino acids. Per the germline V gene, CDR1 is PRHDT and CDR2 is FYEKMQ (reference sequence). V was pared by 5 bases and J by 8 bases, with 8 bases of the junction left unmatched. The CDR3 coding sequence is TGTGCCAGCAGCACCCCGGGACTAGGGCATGAGCAGTTCTTC. Translating it yields CASSTPGLGHEQFF.

The chain combines TRBV28 with TRBJ2-2; TRBD1 aligns across 9 bases. The junction had 8 bases not matched to a gene; V was cut back by 6 bases and J by 6 bases. CDR3 length: 15 residues. CDR1 is MDHEN and CDR2 is SYDVKM in the germline V gene. Here the CDR3 reads CASSRGQGWAGELFF. The CDR3 DNA follows: TGTGCCAGCAGCCGCGGACAGGGGTGGGCCGGGGAGCTGTTTTTT. The variable domain in full, with the rest retrieved from reference TRBV28 and TRBJ2-2, is DVKVTQSSRYLVKRTGEKVFLECVQDMDHENMFWYRQDPGLGLRLIYFSYDVKMKEKGDIPEGYSVSREKKERFSLILESASTNQTSMYLCASSRGQGWAGELFFGEGSRLTVL.

The chain uses TRBV6-1 and TRBJ1-2; perhaps TRBD1 as D (5 bases). The germline gives CDR1 MNHNS, CDR2 SASEGT. The CDR3 consists of 11 residues. V dropped 7 bases and J dropped 11 bases, with 14 bases sitting between them. The DNA of the CDR3 is TGTGCCAGCACGTCCGGGACTTCGTACACCTTC. It encodes CASTSGTSYTF.

This clone has just a few counts. This chain joins TRBV5-1 and TRBJ2-7; D is possibly TRBD1 (5 bases). The germline V and J ends were trimmed by 1 base and 6 bases, with 8 bases remaining between them. The germline V gene encodes CDR1 SGHRS and CDR2 YFSETQ. The CDR3 has 12 residues. The CDR3, as DNA: TGCGCCAGCAGCTTGACAGGCTCCGAGCAGTACTTC. Residues: CASSLTGSEQYF.

The chain is built from TRBV5-4 and TRBJ1-1; 9 bases agree with TRBD1. The CDR3 contains 16 residues. The germline V gene has CDR1 SGHNT and CDR2 YYREEE (reference sequence). V trimming: 4 bases; J trimming: 3 bases; junction bases outside the gene matches: 10. The CDR3 spells CASSPTGGYRDTEAFF. As DNA, the CDR3 is TGTGCCAGCAGCCCGACAGGGGGTTACAGGGACACTGAAGCTTTCTTT.

V and J are TRBV4-2 and TRBJ1-1; D unresolved. The length of the CDR3 is 18 residues. The V gene lost 3 bases and the J gene lost 0 bases, with 20 bases spanning the gap. Germline V gene sequence: CDR1 LGHNA, CDR2 YNFKEQ. Here the CDR3 reads CASSHHAQKGAMNTEAFF. CDR3 coding DNA: TGTGCCAGCAGCCACCACGCCCAAAAGGGAGCCATGAACACTGAAGCTTTCTTT.